Shown below are 5 T cell receptor beta chains from a single sample sequenced in a study of T cells in tuberculosis. Thawed, overnight-rested PBMC were stained with GMM-loaded CD1B tetramer, viability dye and anti-CD3, then sorted. C32 glucose monomycolate from Rhodococcus equi was loaded onto the CD1B tetramers. Libraries were prepared by immunoSEQ multiplex PCR; TCRdb keeps only in-frame clonotypes and omits some of them. The sample includes approximately 88,000 clones, roughly 88% of them seen just once. Sequencing was carried out using CD1b-GMM tetramer-negative cells sorted from PBMCs. These receptors were collected from an adult woman with latent tuberculosis.

The chain combines TRBV6-5 with TRBJ2-1; 8 bases match TRBD1. Germline CDR1 is MNHEY and CDR2 is SVGAGI. CDR3 length: 16 residues. V lost 2 bases and J lost 6; bases outside the gene matches: 9. In nucleotides, the CDR3 is TGTGCCAGCAGTTACCACCGGACAGGGCCACGCAATGAGCAGTTCTTC. This sequence encodes CASSYHRTGPRNEQFF.

J is TRBJ2-1 and V is TRBV2; 10 bases fit TRBD2. V lost 5 bases and J lost 7; bases outside the gene matches: 11. CDR3 size: 16 residues. The V gene's germline CDR1 is SNHLY and CDR2 FYNNEI. The CDR3 is CASSQESGGAVNEQFF. The DNA for the CDR3 is TGTGCCAGCAGTCAAGAGAGCGGGGGGGCAGTAAATGAGCAGTTCTTC. The full variable domain, in which reference TRBV2 and TRBJ2-1 provide the parts outside the CDR3, is EPEVTQTPSHQVTQMGQEVILRCVPISNHLYFYWYRQILGQKVEFLVSFYNNEISEKSEIFDDQFSVERPDGSNFTLKIRSTKLEDSAMYFCASSQESGGAVNEQFFGPGTRLTVL.

The chain couples TRBV27 to TRBJ1-2; 7 positions agree with TRBD1. There are 15 residues in the CDR3. V was pared by 0 bases and J by 3 bases, with 4 bases of the junction left unmatched. Germline-derived CDR1 and CDR2 are MNHEY and SMNVEV (reference sequence). CDR3 amino acids: CASSLSTTGDYGYTF. Written as DNA, the CDR3 is TGTGCCAGCAGTTTATCGACTACAGGGGACTATGGCTACACCTTC.

This clone was counted only a few times. The CDR3 coding sequence is TGTGCCAGTAGTGGCAGGGACGAGCAGTACTTC. This translates into CASSGRDEQYF. J is TRBJ2-7 and V is TRBV19; D perhaps matches TRBD1 (5 bases). The CDR3 spans 11 residues. V was pared by 5 bases and J by 5 bases, with 7 bases between. CDR1 is LNHDA and CDR2 is SQIVND in the germline V gene (reference sequence).

The chain combines TRBV11-2 with TRBJ1-1, with 9 bases identical to TRBD1. The CDR3 has 14 amino acids. From germline, CDR1 is SGHAT and CDR2 FQNNGV. V shed 6 bases, J shed 6 bases, and the junction held 8 bases outside the gene matches. The CDR3 sequence is CASRQQGASSEAFF. The CDR3 DNA reads as TGTGCCAGCAGACAACAGGGGGCTTCTTCTGAAGCTTTCTTT.